Shown below are 32 T cell receptor beta chains from a single sample sequenced in a study of blood T cell repertoires in COVID-19. Generated by immunoSEQ multiplex PCR, the TCRdb table keeps only in-frame clones and is missing some. The sample consists of some 200,000 clones, about four fifths of them appearing once. The sequenced sample was PBMCs or T cells enriched from blood (not recorded which). The receptor source for this set is a woman aged 40 to 50 with acute COVID-19.

The chain couples TRBV10-3 to TRBJ1-4; maybe TRBD1 (6 bases). The CDR3 is 16 amino acids. Germline V gene lookup returns CDR1 ENHRY and CDR2 SYGVKD. Between the trimmed V and J ends, which lost 2 bases and 0 bases, there was a span of 10 bases. The CDR3 is CAISEGGATTNEKLFF. The DNA for the CDR3 is TGTGCCATCAGTGAGGGGGGGGCGACAACTAATGAAAAACTGTTTTTT.

The chain couples TRBV5-1 to TRBJ1-2; tentative D call: TRBD1 (6 bases). CDR1 is SGHRS, CDR2 YFSETQ, per germline. Trimming removed 4 bases at V and 7 bases at J, with 17 bases between. CDR3 length equals 14 residues. The DNA for the CDR3 is TGCGCCAGCAGCGCCGACACAGGGTTTGGTGGCTACACCTTC. Its protein product is CASSADTGFGGYTF. The full variable domain, its missing parts supplied by reference TRBV5-1 and TRBJ1-2, is KAGVTQTPRYLIKTRGQQVTLSCSPISGHRSVSWYQQTPGQGLQFLFEYFSETQRNKGNFPGRFSGRQFSNSRSEMNVSTLELGDSALYLCASSADTGFGGYTFGSGTRLTVV.

CDR3 protein: CASSPNTDTQYF. CDR3 in DNA: TGTGCCAGCAGCCCTAACACAGATACGCAGTATTTT. The rearrangement joins TRBV7-9 to TRBJ2-3; no firm D call. Germline assignment: CDR1 SEHNR and CDR2 FQNEAQ (reference sequence). V shed 5 bases and J shed 2 bases, with 5 bases lying between them. This CDR3 is built from 12 residues.

J is TRBJ2-7 and V is TRBV6-5; 10 nucleotides align to TRBD2. The CDR3 extends over 13 amino acids. Germline V lookup: CDR1 MNHEY, CDR2 SVGAGI. The J segment lost 5 bases and the V segment lost 9 bases, leaving 7 bases of the junction unmatched. This CDR3 is CASHIAGGDEQYF. Here the CDR3 DNA reads TGTGCCAGTCACATAGCGGGAGGAGACGAGCAGTACTTC.

The chain carries TRBV4-2 and TRBJ2-5; perhaps TRBD2 as D (5 bases). This CDR3 is 13 amino acids long. In germline, CDR1 is LGHNA, CDR2 YNFKEQ. The V and J ends lost 1 base and 5 bases respectively, with 8 bases between them. CDR3 region: CASSQGGRETQYF. Here the CDR3 DNA reads TGTGCCAGCAGCCAAGGAGGGCGGGAGACCCAGTACTTC.

The J gene is TRBJ2-1, the V gene TRBV4-1; D is possibly TRBD2 (6 bases). V was clipped by 1 base and J by 0 bases, with 22 bases between them. The CDR3 covers 20 residues. Germline-derived CDR1 and CDR2 are MGHRA and YSYEKL. The CDR3 DNA sequence: TGCGCCAGCAGCCAAGTACAAGGGACTTTTCCGGCTGGCTCCTACAATGAGCAGTTCTTC. Translated: CASSQVQGTFPAGSYNEQFF.

The rearrangement uses TRBV21-1 and TRBJ1-2; the D segment call TRBD1 is taken from the table without a DNA check. TRBV21-1 is a known pseudogene. This CDR3 is 16 amino acids long. The CDR3 coding sequence is TGTGCCAGCAGCAAAGAGGTAGGGAACAGGTCCTTTGGCTACACCTTC. It translates to CASSKEVGNRSFGYTF.

The CDR3: CASSLTGGNEQFF. CDR3 nucleotide sequence: TGTGCCAGCAGCTTGACAGGTGGGAACGAGCAGTTCTTC. The chain couples TRBV7-9 to TRBJ2-1; the D gene is possibly TRBD1 (6 bases). This CDR3 comprises 13 residues. Trimming stripped 3 bases from V and 10 bases from J, with 13 bases between. Germline V gene sequence: CDR1 SEHNR, CDR2 FQNEAQ (reference sequence).

This chain links TRBV3-1 (or the pseudogene TRBV3-2) with TRBJ1-5, with TRBD1 identical over 7 bases. The CDR3 length is 16 residues. The germline CDR1 and CDR2 sequences are LGHDT and YNNKEL (reference sequence). V was pared by 2 bases and J by 4 bases, with 8 bases of the junction left unmatched. The CDR3 DNA sequence: TGTGCCAGCAGCCAATCGGGACAGCTGGTAAATCAGCCCCAGCATTTT. This sequence encodes CASSQSGQLVNQPQHF.

The V and J genes are TRBV6-2 or TRBV6-3 and TRBJ1-3; no firm D call. V dropped 6 bases and J dropped 4 bases, with 10 bases sitting between them. Germline V gene lookup returns CDR1 MNHEY and CDR2 SVGEGT. This CDR3 region has 13 residues. The CDR3 sequence is CASSWTGGNTIYF. For the CDR3, the DNA is TGTGCCAGCAGCTGGACTGGGGGAAACACCATATATTTT.

The V and J genes are TRBV9 and TRBJ2-5, with 9 bases lining up with TRBD1. CDR3 length: 14 residues. V was pared by 4 bases and J by 7 bases, with 8 bases of the junction left unmatched. Germline CDR1 reads SGDLS; CDR2 reads YYNGEE. CDR3 in amino acids: CASSPRDRVGTQYF. CDR3 in DNA: TGTGCCAGCAGCCCTCGGGACAGGGTGGGGACCCAGTACTTC.

The chain uses TRBV7-9 and TRBJ2-5, with D perhaps matching TRBD2 (5 bases). V shed 5 bases and J shed 4 bases, with 17 bases lying between them. In germline, CDR1 is SEHNR, CDR2 FQNEAQ (reference sequence). The CDR3 sequence is 15 residues long. The CDR3 DNA follows: TGTGCCAGCAGCCACGTAAGAGGGCCTGGAGAGACCCAGTACTTC. This encodes CASSHVRGPGETQYF.

The sample holds one count of this clone. This rearrangement joins TRBV18 to TRBJ2-5, with TRBD2 as a possible D gene (6 bases). The V and J ends lost 3 bases and 5 bases respectively, with 10 bases between them. The CDR3 runs 13 residues. Germline CDR1 is KGHSH and CDR2 is LQKENI. The CDR3 spells CASSPTDYETQYF. DNA for the CDR3: TGTGCCAGCTCACCGACGGACTATGAGACCCAGTACTTC.

As regards this clone: At the DNA level, this CDR3 is encoded by other sequences in the same sample as well. The V gene is TRBV7-9, the J gene TRBJ2-7; 9 bases match TRBD2. CDR1 and CDR2 from the germline V gene are SEHNR and FQNEAQ (reference sequence). CDR3 length: 14 residues. Trimming removed 3 bases from V and 4 bases from J; junction bases left unmatched: 4. CDR3 region: CASSLAGGPYEQYF. CDR3 sequence (DNA): TGTGCCAGCAGCTTGGCGGGAGGGCCGTACGAGCAGTACTTC.

The rearrangement joins TRBV2 to TRBJ1-1; a weak D match, TRBD1 (5 bases). Germline V gene sequence: CDR1 SNHLY, CDR2 FYNNEI. This CDR3 is built from 13 residues. Trimming stripped 5 bases from V and 0 bases from J, with 7 bases between. The CDR3, as DNA: TGTGCCAGCAGTAGGGGCCTGAACACTGAAGCTTTCTTT. This codes for CASSRGLNTEAFF.

V and J are TRBV5-1 and TRBJ2-5, with D maybe TRBD2 (6 bases). V lost 7 bases and J lost 2, with 15 bases in between. In germline, CDR1 is SGHRS, CDR2 YFSETQ. The CDR3 spans 14 residues. The CDR3 region has the DNA TGCGCCAGCGCATCGCTAGCGTTTCAAGAGACCCAGTACTTC. Its translation: CASASLAFQETQYF.

The CDR3 bases are TGTGCCAGCAGCGTACTATCTCGGGGGGCCAGGGATGAGCAGTTCTTC. Encoded protein: CASSVLSRGARDEQFF. V usage is TRBV9 and J usage is TRBJ2-1; perhaps TRBD2 as D (7 bases). Germline CDR1 and CDR2: SGDLS and YYNGEE. The germline V and J ends were trimmed by 1 base and 8 bases, with 19 bases remaining between them. CDR3 length: 16 residues.

This rearrangement joins TRBV30 to TRBJ1-2, with TRBD1 as a possible D gene (5 bases). Germline V gene sequence: CDR1 GTSNPN, CDR2 SVGIG (reference sequence). The length of the CDR3 is 12 residues. Trimming left V 0 bases short and J 3 bases short, with 5 bases between. CDR3 nucleotide sequence: TGTGCCTGGAGTGTAGGGGACTATGGCTACACCTTC. Translating gives CAWSVGDYGYTF.

This clone was observed a handful of times. The V gene is TRBV3-1 (or the pseudogene TRBV3-2), the J gene TRBJ1-2; no clear D. There are 13 residues in the CDR3. Germline CDR1 reads LGHDT; CDR2 reads YNNKEL (reference sequence). V was pared by 4 bases and J by 4 bases, with 10 bases between. The CDR3 DNA reads TGTGCCAGCAGCCGCCGCGGGATCTATGGCTACACCTTC. Its translation is CASSRRGIYGYTF.

The chain combines TRBV5-1 with TRBJ2-3; D may be TRBD1 (6 bases). V lost 3 bases, J lost 4 bases, and 15 bases lay in between. The CDR3 sequence is 15 residues long. Germline loops: CDR1 SGHRS, CDR2 YFSETQ. Here the CDR3 DNA reads TGCGCCAGCAGCTCTACAGGGACCCGGGCAGATACGCAGTATTTT. As protein: CASSSTGTRADTQYF.

This sequence joins TRBV6-5 and TRBJ2-7, with TRBD1 identical over 7 bases. V was clipped by 6 bases and J by 5 bases; unmatched bases: 4. This CDR3 contains 12 residues. CDR1 is MNHEY, CDR2 SVGAGI, per germline. The CDR3 sequence: CASSRDRDEQYF. DNA of the CDR3: TGTGCCAGCAGCAGAGACAGGGACGAGCAGTACTTC.

The V and J genes are TRBV16 and TRBJ1-1; D is uncertain. The V end lost 3 bases, the J end lost 9 bases, and 23 bases lay between the germline ends. Per germline, CDR1 KGHSY and CDR2 FQNENV. The CDR3 spans 16 residues. The CDR3 DNA follows: TGTGCCAGCAGCCAGCAAAAAAAATTGAGGGTGGCGAAAGCTTTCTTT. The encoded protein is CASSQQKKLRVAKAFF.

The chain recombines TRBV5-6 with TRBJ2-7, with D tentatively TRBD2 (6 bases). CDR1 SGHDT and CDR2 YYEEEE come from the germline V gene. This CDR3 comprises 15 residues. The V gene lost 1 base and the J gene lost 3 bases, with 14 bases spanning the gap. The DNA for the CDR3 is TGTGCCAGCAGCTTGTCCAGCGGGTCCCTCTACGAGCAGTACTTC. Its protein is CASSLSSGSLYEQYF.

The chain recombines TRBV10-2 with TRBJ1-6, with D maybe TRBD1 (6 bases). The CDR3 is made up of 14 amino acids. Germline V gene sequence: CDR1 WSHSY, CDR2 SAAADI. Trimming shortened V by 2 bases and J by 6 bases, and 8 bases separated the two germline ends. The CDR3 region has the DNA TGCGCCAGCAGTGAGGTGGACAGTAATTCACCCCTCCACTTT. Its translation is CASSEVDSNSPLHF.

The rearrangement uses TRBV29-1 and TRBJ2-3, with D maybe TRBD1 (5 bases). Germline V lookup: CDR1 SQVTM, CDR2 ANQGSEA. The CDR3 extends over 12 amino acids. V was pared by 6 bases and J by 1 base, with 8 bases between. The CDR3 DNA sequence: TGCAGCGTAGCGACAGGCACAGATACGCAGTATTTT. Translated: CSVATGTDTQYF.

The chain links TRBV10-1 to TRBJ2-5, with 12 bases fitting TRBD2. After removal of 8 bases from V and 5 bases from J, the junction contained 9 bases not matched to a gene. Per germline, CDR1 WNHNN and CDR2 SYGVQD (reference sequence). The CDR3 covers 15 residues. CDR3: CASSLAGGPGETQYF. The CDR3 DNA reads TGCGCCAGCTCGCTAGCGGGAGGGCCAGGGGAGACCCAGTACTTC.

The V gene is TRBV30, the J gene TRBJ2-6; D call uncertain. CDR3 length equals 12 residues. Germline loops: CDR1 GTSNPN, CDR2 SVGIG (reference sequence). The V gene lost 7 bases and the J gene lost 1 base, with 5 bases spanning the gap. CDR3 sequence: CASSSGANVLTF. The CDR3 nucleotides are TGTGCCTCCTCTTCTGGGGCCAACGTCCTGACTTTC.

The V gene is TRBV7-9, the J gene TRBJ1-6, with TRBD1 matching over 8 bases. Germline V gene data show CDR1 as SEHNR and CDR2 as FQNEAQ (reference sequence). V trimming: 4 bases; J trimming: 7 bases; junction bases outside the gene matches: 6. This CDR3 spans 15 amino acids. CDR3 nucleotides: TGTGCCAGCAGCTCAACCGGGACAGGCAATTCACCCCTCCACTTT. Translation gives CASSSTGTGNSPLHF. Combining the CDR3 with reference TRBV7-9 and TRBJ1-6 gives the whole variable domain DTGVSQNPRHKITKRGQNVTFRCDPISEHNRLYWYRQTLGQGPEFLTYFQNEAQLEKSRLLSDRFSAERPKGSFSTLEIQRTEQGDSAMYLCASSSTGTGNSPLHFGNGTRLTVT.

The V gene is TRBV10-2, the J gene TRBJ2-7; TRBD2 matches at 11 bases. V dropped 0 bases and J dropped 4; count of bases not matched to a gene: 11. Germline-derived CDR1 and CDR2 are WSHSY and SAAADI. This CDR3 spans 18 amino acids. The chain's CDR3 is CASSESPFGLAGGYEQYF. Written as DNA, the CDR3 is TGCGCCAGCAGTGAGTCTCCCTTTGGCCTAGCGGGGGGATACGAGCAGTACTTC.

This clone has just a few counts. The chain combines TRBV7-9 with TRBJ2-2, with 8 bases aligning to TRBD1. CDR3 length equals 17 residues. CDR1 is SEHNR and CDR2 is FQNEAQ in the germline V gene (reference sequence). The junction had 13 bases not matched to a gene; V was cut back by 7 bases and J by 3 bases. CDR3 DNA: TGTGCCAGCACCTTTGGAGGAATGGACAGGGACACCGGGGAGCTGTTTTTT. The encoded protein is CASTFGGMDRDTGELFF.

This clone was seen once. V usage is TRBV11-2 and J usage is TRBJ1-1; no reliable D call. Germline V CDR1 and CDR2: SGHAT, FQNNGV. The CDR3 totals 11 residues. V dropped 4 bases and J dropped 13 bases, with 13 bases sitting between them. The CDR3: CASSSNFRGFF. The CDR3 bases are TGTGCCAGCAGCTCTAATTTTCGGGGTTTCTTT.

This sequence joins TRBV11-2 and TRBJ2-1, with 10 bases aligning to TRBD2. This CDR3 region has 14 residues. From germline, CDR1 is SGHAT and CDR2 FQNNGV. J gave up 7 bases and V 8 bases, and 8 bases lay outside the gene matches. CDR3 amino acids: CASGVAGGTNEQFF. DNA of the CDR3: TGTGCCAGCGGCGTAGCGGGAGGTACGAATGAGCAGTTCTTC. Together with reference TRBV11-2 and TRBJ2-1, the CDR3 gives the full variable domain: EAGVAQSPRYKIIEKRQSVAFWCNPISGHATLYWYQQILGQGPKLLIQFQNNGVVDDSQLPKDRFSAERLKGVDSTLKIQPAKLEDSAVYLCASGVAGGTNEQFFGPGTRLTVL.